Following are 6 T cell receptor beta chains from one sample sequenced in a study of blood T cells in healthy people across ages (dated by TCRdb to about 2015). Receptor amplification or capture employed 5' RACE. These reads were obtained on an Illumina HiSeq 2500. The second PCR ran for about 7 to 11 cycles and used a J-beta primer mix along with a sample-barcoded 5' primer. TCRdb trimmed the raw reads at Q25, called clones with MiXCR and kept productive beta chains. Identical CDR3 protein sequences are pooled into one entry, listed with their most common genes and DNA. This sample comprises some 800,000 distinct CDR3 sequences, more than 20% of them detected only once. Clones ranked in the top ten supply approximately 4% of the sample. The sample was also linked to a second study, of T cells of mothers and their children.

Sequenced sample: blood. These receptors were obtained from a boy younger than 18 in good health.

Regarding this clonotype: Because it lacks the conserved phenylalanine or tryptophan at the end, this CDR3 is likely a read error. The limits of the CDR3 on the DNA are not certain, so only TCRdb's listed CDR3 is given. The rearrangement uses TRBV4-2 and TRBJ2-4; TRBD1 is taken as the D call from the table, unchecked against the DNA. The length of the CDR3 is 17 amino acids, counting both ends. Germline V gene sequence: CDR1 LGHNA, CDR2 YNFKEQ. The CDR3 reads CASSQEQGAMAKNIQNL.

A few counts support this clonotype. The rearrangement joins TRBV11-3 to TRBJ1-5; D remains ambiguous. This CDR3 spans 11 amino acids. CDR1 is SGHNT and CDR2 is YENEEA in the germline V gene. Trimming took 8 bases from V and 9 from J, leaving 11 bases between them. CDR3 residues: CASSWLRPQHF. In DNA form, the CDR3 reads TGTGCCAGCTCCTGGCTACGGCCCCAGCATTTT.

The chain has TRBV12-3 or TRBV12-4 and TRBJ1-3, with D possibly TRBD1 on 5 matching bases. Trimming took 6 bases from V and 0 from J, leaving 12 bases between them. The CDR3 runs 15 residues. CDR3 protein: CASRSGLNSGNTIYF. The CDR3, as DNA: TGTGCCAGCAGGTCGGGACTGAACTCTGGAAACACCATATATTTT.

The chain couples TRBV12-3 or TRBV12-4 to TRBJ2-7, with 8 bases identical to TRBD2. The CDR3 length is 13 residues. Germline trimming cut 7 bases from V and 3 bases from J; bases unmatched to any gene: 5. CDR3 coding DNA: TGTGCCAGCAAGCGGGGGAAGGGCTACGAGCAGTACTTC. It encodes CASKRGKGYEQYF.

V and J are TRBV28 and TRBJ2-3, with D possibly being TRBD1 or TRBD2 (5 bases each). CDR1 is MDHEN and CDR2 is SYDVKM in the germline V gene. The CDR3 is made up of 15 amino acids. V was trimmed by 6 bases and J by 5 bases, leaving 18 bases between them. The CDR3 nucleotides are TGTGCCAGCAGCTCGAGTGGGGACCTCGGAGATACGCAGTATTTT. Protein sequence: CASSSSGDLGDTQYF.

V and J are TRBV6-5 and TRBJ2-7, with 8 bases identical to TRBD1. Germline-derived CDR1 and CDR2 are MNHEY and SVGAGI. The trim removed 4 bases at V and 12 bases at J, leaving 11 bases unmatched. This CDR3 has 13 amino acids. The CDR3 DNA reads TGTGCCAGCAGTTTGGGACAGGCCAGCAAAACGTACTTC. This encodes CASSLGQASKTYF.